The entry below describes one TCR beta chain. The data are from a study of response to subunit inactivated influenza vaccine. V lost 0 bases and J lost 4, with 8 bases in between. CDR1 DFQATT and CDR2 SNEGSKA come from the germline V gene (reference sequence). The CDR3 extends over 13 amino acids. TCRdb reprocessed the RT-PCR reads with MiXCR, giving one entry per CDR3 protein. The sample holds about 780,000 distinct CDR3 sequences, 15% to 20% seen once. The sample in question was PBMCs from blood, obtained around 5 days after vaccination. The chain combines TRBV20-1 with TRBJ2-3, with unresolved D. This clonotype was sampled from a man aged 50 or older who received an inactivated influenza vaccine. Here the CDR3 reads CSAREGNSDTQYF. DNA of the CDR3: TGCAGTGCTAGAGAGGGCAACTCAGATACGCAGTATTTT.